The sequence of this TCR beta chain was determined in a study of T cell repertoires in cytomegalovirus infection. Comments on this clonotype: Its specificity is not known.

Study-level findings and limits: In two of eight donors, the top clonotype was HLA-C-restricted CMV-specific. Cumulative frequency (of public TCR beta family members) identified carriers of CMV plus the relevant HLA.

Via MiXCR, TCRdb re-called the reads, giving one row per CDR3 protein. The table records around 800,000 distinct CDR3 sequences, 30% to 35% of them present only once. This clonotype was obtained from a human donor in good health (CMV status not recorded). Some clones in this sample may be carry-over from other donors' samples. Source: cultured CD8+ T cells from PBMCs, taken from culture after CMV antigen stimulation.

This CDR3 reads CATPQGAAEAFF. The CDR3 bases are TGTGCCACACCTCAGGGGGCGGCGGAAGCTTTCTTT. The V call is TRBV2, the J call TRBJ1-1; 8 bases line up with TRBD1. CDR1 is SNHLY and CDR2 is FYNNEI in the germline V gene. With 10 bases clipped from V and 8 bases from J, the junction kept 9 bases outside the gene matches. There are 12 residues in the CDR3. Full variable domain (missing parts from reference TRBV2 and TRBJ1-1): EPEVTQTPSHQVTQMGQEVILRCVPISNHLYFYWYRQILGQKVEFLVSFYNNEISEKSEIFDDQFSVERPDGSNFTLKIRSTKLEDSAMYFCATPQGAAEAFFGQGTRLTVV.